The clone carrying this TCR beta chain turned up a few times. Other DNA variants within this sample encode the same CDR3. CDR3 length: 13 residues. CDR1 is WNHNN and CDR2 is SYGVQD in the germline V gene (reference sequence). Trimming left V 9 bases short and J 0 bases short, with 11 bases between. This record comes from a study of blood T cell repertoires in COVID-19. Turning to the study itself: PBMCs, B-cell-depleted T cells, or T cells were the source of the cDNA or gDNA that made up the material.

Data came from immunoSEQ multiplex PCR; TCRdb stores just in-frame clones and leaves some out. Seen here are about 56,000 clones, around 84% observed once, and the top ten hold approximately 13%. The gene calls are TRBV10-1 and TRBJ1-1, with D possibly TRBD1 on 5 matching bases. The source material was peripheral blood. The clonotype comes from a woman of 80 years or more with acute or convalescent COVID-19. The CDR3 region has the DNA TGCGCCAGTTCACAGGACCTGAACACTGAAGCTTTCTTT. It is translated as CASSQDLNTEAFF.